The 9 T cell receptor beta chains given below trace back to one sample, sequenced in a study of cytomegalovirus exposure and HLA in healthy donors. PCR primers comprised 60 Vbeta and 13 Jbeta primers. Profiling relied on immunoSEQ multiplex PCR, and the TCRdb table lists in-frame clones only, not all of them. The data contain about 130,000 clones, 80% of them seen just once; the ten biggest clones take up 1%. Sequencing was performed on PBMCs. The receptors were sampled from a man in his forties in good health and CMV-seronegative.

The chain uses TRBV28 and TRBJ1-5; D may be TRBD1 (6 bases). Germline V lookup: CDR1 MDHEN, CDR2 SYDVKM. The CDR3 consists of 16 residues. Deletions cut 7 bases from V and 4 bases from J, with 20 bases between. The CDR3 sequence: CASISGQSSGNQPQHF. Here the CDR3 DNA reads TGTGCCAGCATATCCGGACAGTCCTCAGGTAATCAGCCCCAGCATTTT.

This chain uses TRBV14 with TRBJ1-2; TRBD1 agrees at 8 bases. The germline V gene encodes CDR1 SGHDN and CDR2 FVKESK. Losses at the gene ends were 2 bases for V and 2 bases for J; bases not matched to a gene: 10. This CDR3 comprises 17 residues. The CDR3 loop is CASSQPRGRSANYGYTF. For the CDR3, the DNA is TGTGCCAGCAGCCAACCCAGGGGGCGCAGCGCCAACTATGGCTACACCTTC.

This clone is a singleton in its sample. The chain couples TRBV15 to TRBJ1-5; 8 bases are shared with TRBD1. The V gene's germline CDR1 is LNHNV and CDR2 YYDKDF (reference sequence). The CDR3 has 17 amino acids. Losses at the gene ends were 3 bases for V and 4 bases for J; bases not matched to a gene: 11. CDR3 sequence: CATSSGTGGRGNQPQHF. In DNA form, the CDR3 reads TGTGCCACCAGCAGTGGAACAGGGGGAAGGGGTAATCAGCCCCAGCATTTT.

The chain links TRBV20-1 to TRBJ2-7; D is ambiguous. Trimming shortened V by 5 bases and J by 7 bases, and 12 bases separated the two germline ends. CDR3 length: 11 amino acids. CDR1 is DFQATT and CDR2 is SNEGSKA in the germline V gene (reference sequence). CDR3 region: CSAPWRNEQYF. Written as DNA, the CDR3 is TGCAGTGCTCCCTGGCGGAATGAGCAGTACTTC.

The V and J genes are TRBV5-1 and TRBJ2-2; the D gene is possibly TRBD1 (6 bases). Trimming took 1 base from V and 6 from J, leaving 10 bases between them. Germline lookup yields CDR1 SGHRS and CDR2 YFSETQ. This CDR3 contains 14 residues. The CDR3 DNA reads as TGCGCCAGCAGCTTGACAGGGCCTCCCGGGGAGCTGTTTTTT. Translating gives CASSLTGPPGELFF.

This chain links TRBV11-3 with TRBJ1-1; 7 positions agree with TRBD1. The CDR3 covers 15 residues. V was clipped by 5 bases and J by 4 bases; unmatched bases: 10. The germline gives CDR1 SGHNT, CDR2 YENEEA. This chain's CDR3 is CASSPSPGQLTEAFF. The CDR3 bases are TGTGCCAGCAGCCCCAGCCCGGGACAGCTCACTGAAGCTTTCTTT.

CDR3 sequence: CAWKESGTEAFF. CDR3 nucleotide sequence: TGTGCCTGGAAGGAATCGGGCACTGAAGCTTTCTTT. This rearrangement joins TRBV30 to TRBJ1-1; D ambiguous. The V gene lost 4 bases and the J gene lost 4 bases, with 10 bases spanning the gap. The germline V gene has CDR1 GTSNPN and CDR2 SVGIG (reference sequence). This CDR3 contains 12 residues.

The rearrangement uses TRBV28 and TRBJ1-5; possibly TRBD1 for D (5 bases). CDR1 and CDR2 (germline): MDHEN, SYDVKM. V shed 9 bases and J shed 4 bases, with 19 bases lying between them. This CDR3 is built from 15 residues. The CDR3 DNA reads TGTGCCAGTTTTGGGGCAGGAAGGTCTAATCAGCCCCAGCATTTT. Amino acid sequence: CASFGAGRSNQPQHF.

The J gene is TRBJ2-7, the V gene TRBV19, with 12 nucleotides matching TRBD1. The CDR3 spans 16 residues. Trimming cost V 3 bases and J 6 bases; bases outside gene matches: 9. Germline assignment: CDR1 LNHDA and CDR2 SQIVND (reference sequence). The CDR3 reads CASSMSWGTGGSEQYF. CDR3 bases: TGTGCCAGTAGTATGAGCTGGGGGACAGGGGGCTCCGAGCAGTACTTC.